This is a list of T cell receptor beta chains from one sample in a study of cytomegalovirus exposure and HLA in healthy donors. Profiling relied on immunoSEQ multiplex PCR, and the TCRdb table lists in-frame clones only, not all of them. This sample has about 94,000 clones, with less than 10% found just once. The sample comprised PBMCs. The receptors here all came from a man between 45 and 60 years old in good health and CMV-seronegative. The CDR3 runs from the conserved cysteine through the conserved F or W. The D gene is left open where the match is weak. A clone size is listed for some rows: how often the clone was seen (once, few, many), or a class if it is expanded.

TRBV12-2,few,TRBJ2-1,.,TGTGCAAGTCGCTTAGATTGGGGGGGTCAGGGCAATGAGCAGTTCTTC,CASRLDWGGQGNEQFF
TRBV5-1,few,TRBJ2-7,TRBD2,TGCGCCAGCAGCTTGGGGACTAGAGGGCTCTACGAGCAGTACTTC,CASSLGTRGLYEQYF
TRBV5-8,.,TRBJ2-5,TRBD1,TGTGCCAGCAGCTTGTCCGTACAGGGGAGCGAGACCCAGTACTTC,CASSLSVQGSETQYF
TRBV7-8,few,TRBJ2-3,TRBD2,TGTGCCAGCTCGGGGGGGCAGTCGAGCACAGATACGCAGTATTTT,CASSGGQSSTDTQYF
TRBV28,.,TRBJ1-1,.,TGTGCCATCCACGGGGGGAAGAGGACTGAAGCTTTCTTT,CAIHGGKRTEAFF
TRBV27,.,TRBJ2-7,TRBD1,TGTGCCAGCAGTGATTCCGGGACAGAATACGAGCAGTACTTC,CASSDSGTEYEQYF
TRBV6-5,few,TRBJ1-6,.,TGTGCCAGCAGTTACCGCTACTGGAGCAATTCACCCCTCCACTTT,CASSYRYWSNSPLHF
TRBV7-6,.,TRBJ2-2,TRBD1,TGTGCCAGCAGCTCGGTGCGCCGGACAGGGGAATCCGGGGAGCTGTTTTTT,CASSSVRRTGESGELFF
TRBV28,.,TRBJ1-1,.,TGTGCCAGCAGTTTTCGGGGTTGGACAGTTCGAGGTAACACTGAAGCTTTCTTT,CASSFRGWTVRGNTEAFF
TRBV9,.,TRBJ2-5,.,TGTGCCAGCAGCGTCTGGAGTTACGGCAGCGAGACCCAGTACTTC,CASSVWSYGSETQYF
TRBV27,.,TRBJ2-2,.,TGTGCCAGCAGTCCCAGGAACACCGGGGAGCTGTTTTTT,CASSPRNTGELFF
TRBV9,.,TRBJ1-4,.,TGTGCCAGCAGCGTAGAGGGGAGGATATGGACTAATGAAAAACTGTTTTTT,CASSVEGRIWTNEKLFF
TRBV11-2,.,TRBJ2-7,.,TGTGCCAGCAGCTTAGGGCAGGGGAACTACGAGCAGTACTTC,CASSLGQGNYEQYF
TRBV10-3,.,TRBJ1-6,.,TGTGCCATCAGCAAAACAGGGTTCAATTCACCCCTCCACTTT,CAISKTGFNSPLHF
TRBV6-6,.,TRBJ2-7,TRBD2,TGTGCCAGCAGGAGCGGGGGGGGTTCCTACGAGCAGTACTTC,CASRSGGGSYEQYF
TRBV20-1,few,TRBJ1-1,.,TGCAGTGCTGGGAGGGGAGCTTTCTTT,CSAGRGAFF
TRBV7-8,few,TRBJ1-1,.,TGTGCCAGCAGCTTAGTACAGGGGAACACTGAAGCTTTCTTT,CASSLVQGNTEAFF